The rows below give T cell receptor beta chains drawn from one sample of a study of T cells in Graves' hyperthyroidism and ophthalmopathy. TCRdb processed the multiplex PCR reads anew with MiXCR; each CDR3 protein has one entry. The sample shows 460,000 or so distinct CDR3 sequences, 13% to 15% of them seen only once. The specimen was blood. The origin of the receptors is a woman aged 18-29 years with Graves' hyperthyroidism. CDR3s include the opening cysteine and the closing phenylalanine or tryptophan. D genes are given only for firm matches. Clone size is stated in some rows and not others, as once, few, many or a class when expanded.

J gene	clone size	D gene	V gene	CDR3 DNA	CDR3 protein
TRBJ1-2	many	TRBD1	TRBV9	TGTGCCAGCAGACCCAGACAGGGATCTAACTATGGCTACACCTTC	CASRPRQGSNYGYTF
TRBJ2-2	many	TRBD1	TRBV7-3	TGTGCCAGCAGCCTGACAGGGGCCGGGGAGCTGTTTTTT	CASSLTGAGELFF
TRBJ1-2	many	-	TRBV30	TGTGCCTGGGCCATTCGTCGTTCCGGCTACACCTTC	CAWAIRRSGYTF
TRBJ2-5	many	-	TRBV30	TGTGCCTCGACAGGCCTCCTGGGGGAGACCCAGTACTTC	CASTGLLGETQYF
TRBJ1-4	few	-	TRBV5-1	TGCGCCAGCAGCTTGGATCGGCCCGTTAATGAAAAACTGTTTTTT	CASSLDRPVNEKLFF
TRBJ1-1	many	-	TRBV2	TGTGCCAGCAGTGAACAGGGCAAGAACACTGAAGCTTTCTTT	CASSEQGKNTEAFF
TRBJ2-1	-	-	TRBV18	TGTGCCAGCTCTCCCCGAGGAGATGTGGGTCCTTACAATGAGCAGTTCTTC	CASSPRGDVGPYNEQFF
TRBJ1-3	-	-	TRBV18	TGTGCCAGCTCACCAGTGGGCGCCGGGTCTGGAAACACCATATATTTT	CASSPVGAGSGNTIYF
TRBJ1-2	many	TRBD1	TRBV10-2	TGCGCCAGCAGCCCGGGACAGGGACTTGTAAACTATGGCTACACCTTC	CASSPGQGLVNYGYTF
TRBJ1-5	many	-	TRBV15	TGTGCCACCAGCAGACCCGAGGGGGGCCATCAGCCCCAGCATTTT	CATSRPEGGHQPQHF
TRBJ2-5	many	TRBD2	TRBV30	TGTGCCTTCACGGGACTAGCGGGAGTAGAGACCCAGTACTTC	CAFTGLAGVETQYF
TRBJ2-2	many	-	TRBV11-2	TGTGCCAGCAGCTTAGTCCCCGGAACCGGGGAGCTGTTTTTT	CASSLVPGTGELFF
TRBJ2-7	-	TRBD1	TRBV7-9	TGTGCCAGCAGCACCCGGACAGGGGCCTACGAGCAGTACTTC	CASSTRTGAYEQYF
TRBJ2-3	many	TRBD2	TRBV7-3	TGTGCCAGCAGCCCGACTAGCGGGCATGATACGCAGTATTTT	CASSPTSGHDTQYF
TRBJ2-1	few	-	TRBV7-9	TGTGCCAGCAGCTTCTTCGGTAATGATGAGCAGTTCTTC	CASSFFGNDEQFF
TRBJ1-2	many	TRBD1	TRBV20-1	TGCAGTGCTAGAGTCCTGGACAGGGATAGCTACACCTTC	CSARVLDRDSYTF
TRBJ2-7	many	TRBD2	TRBV12-3/TRBV12-4	TGTGCCAGCACCTTTACGGCTAGCGGGTCCTACGAGCAGTACTTC	CASTFTASGSYEQYF
TRBJ2-1	many	TRBD2	TRBV13	TGTGCCAGCTACGAGCGGGAGTTGTGGAATGAGCAGTTCTTC	CASYERELWNEQFF
TRBJ1-1	many	-	TRBV7-9	TGTGCCAGCAGCCAAGGAAGACCTAAAGCTTTCTTT	CASSQGRPKAFF
TRBJ2-1	few	-	TRBV7-9	TGTGCCAGCAGCTTAGGAAAGAATGAGCAGTTCTTC	CASSLGKNEQFF
TRBJ2-2	-	-	TRBV29-1	TGCAGCGTTGGCCGGACCGGGGAGCTGTTTTTT	CSVGRTGELFF
TRBJ2-2	once	-	TRBV2	TGTGTCAGCAGGACCCGACAGTACACCGGGGAGCTGTTTTTT	CVSRTRQYTGELFF
TRBJ2-1	many	-	TRBV20-1	TGCAGTGCCCTCGTAGGGACCGCCAATGAGCAGTTCTTC	CSALVGTANEQFF
TRBJ1-5	few	-	TRBV4-1	TGCGCCAGCAGCTACCAAGTGTCGGGGCGCGTCAATCAGCCCCAGCATTTT	CASSYQVSGRVNQPQHF
TRBJ2-7	many	TRBD2	TRBV6-1	TGTGCCAGCAGCCGGACTAGCTATAAGGTCTACGAGCAGTACTTC	CASSRTSYKVYEQYF
TRBJ2-3	many	-	TRBV9	TGTGCCAGCAGCCTGAAACTACAATTCACAGATACGCAGTATTTT	CASSLKLQFTDTQYF
TRBJ1-2	few	-	TRBV4-1	TGCGCCAGCAGCCAAGCAGGGGACGGCGACTATGGCTACACCTTC	CASSQAGDGDYGYTF
TRBJ2-1	many	-	TRBV7-9	TGTGCCAGCAGCGGACAAAACAGAGGGCAGTTCTTC	CASSGQNRGQFF
TRBJ1-1	many	-	TRBV30	TGTGCCTGGAGAGAGGGCGTGAACACTGAAGCTTTCTTT	CAWREGVNTEAFF
TRBJ1-3	-	-	TRBV7-9	TGTGCCAGCAGCTCGTTAAGGGTCTCTGGAAACACCATATATTTT	CASSSLRVSGNTIYF
TRBJ2-5	many	-	TRBV4-1	TGCGCCAGCAGCCAAGGGCTTGGGTCAGCCCAGTACTTC	CASSQGLGSAQYF
TRBJ1-1	-	-	TRBV13	TGTGCCAGCAGCCCCCCGCCCCGGGCCGATTACACTGAAGCTTTCTTT	CASSPPPRADYTEAFF
TRBJ1-5	many	-	TRBV5-8	TGTGCCAGCAGGTTTGAACGGGCGGGAGCTAATCAGCCCCAGCATTTT	CASRFERAGANQPQHF
TRBJ2-1	few	TRBD2	TRBV7-9	TGTGCCAGCACAGGGGGGCTAGCGGGAGCGCGGGGGGATGAGCAGTTCTTC	CASTGGLAGARGDEQFF
TRBJ2-4	-	-	TRBV6-5	TGTGCCAGCAGTTACGGGGGGGCGGCCAAAAACATTCAGTACTTC	CASSYGGAAKNIQYF
TRBJ2-1	many	TRBD2	TRBV4-2	TGTGCCAGCAGCCAAGAACTAGCGGGAGGCTTCTCCTACAATGAGCAGTTCTTC	CASSQELAGGFSYNEQFF
TRBJ2-4	few	-	TRBV5-6	TGTGCCAGCAGCCAAGTAATGAACATTCAGTACTTC	CASSQVMNIQYF
TRBJ1-1	many	-	TRBV10-3	TGTGCCATCAGTGACGCATCGGATATGGGTCTGAACACTGAAGCTTTCTTT	CAISDASDMGLNTEAFF
TRBJ1-1	few	TRBD1	TRBV5-8	TGTGCCAGCAGCCCTACAGGGGTAGGAGGGACTGAAGCTTTCTTT	CASSPTGVGGTEAFF
TRBJ2-1	many	TRBD2	TRBV7-2	TGTGCCAGCAGCTTATTAGCGGGAGCAATGGATGAGCAGTTCTTC	CASSLLAGAMDEQFF
TRBJ2-3	-	-	TRBV10-3	TGTGCCATCACAGGGGGGGCCTCAGATACGCAGTATTTT	CAITGGASDTQYF
TRBJ2-3	-	-	TRBV19	TGTGCCAGTAGACCGGGACGGTTGACCACAGATACGCAGTATTTT	CASRPGRLTTDTQYF
TRBJ2-1	-	TRBD2	TRBV7-9	TGTGCCAGCAGCTCCACGACTAGCGGGAGTTCGGAAGGTTTCTACAATGAGCAGTTCTTC	CASSSTTSGSSEGFYNEQFF
TRBJ2-5	many	-	TRBV2	TGTGCCAGCAGTGAGCAGGCACAAGAGACCCAGTACTTC	CASSEQAQETQYF
TRBJ2-1	many	-	TRBV24-1	TGTGCCACCAGTGATTCACGGCCCTTCTACAATGAGCAGTTCTTC	CATSDSRPFYNEQFF
TRBJ2-7	many	-	TRBV3-1	TGTGCCAGCAGCCAAGGTGGTAAGAAATCCTACGAGCAGTACTTC	CASSQGGKKSYEQYF
TRBJ1-2	many	-	TRBV11-2	TGTGCCAGCAGCGCACGATGGGGAAATGGCTACACCTTC	CASSARWGNGYTF
TRBJ1-2	many	-	TRBV11-2	TGTGCCAGCAGCTCCGAGACGGTTGGCTACACCTTC	CASSSETVGYTF
TRBJ2-6	few	-	TRBV18	TGTGCCAGCTCACCGACCCAAATAGCCCTTCCCGGCTCTGGGGCCAACGTCCTGACTTTC	CASSPTQIALPGSGANVLTF
TRBJ1-1	many	-	TRBV7-8	TGTGCCAGCAGCCCAAATCAGGGTTACACTGAAGCTTTCTTT	CASSPNQGYTEAFF
TRBJ1-1	few	TRBD1	TRBV28	TGTGCCAGCAGTTCCCCGGGACAGGGAGGCACTGAAGCTTTCTTT	CASSSPGQGGTEAFF
TRBJ2-2	-	-	TRBV6-1	TGTGCCAGCAGTCGCCACCAGGGCACCGGGGAGCTGTTTTTT	CASSRHQGTGELFF
TRBJ2-7	-	TRBD2	TRBV2	TGTGCCAGCAGTGAGAGAGGACTAGCGCGCGGCGAGCAGTACTTC	CASSERGLARGEQYF
TRBJ2-7	few	-	TRBV6-2/TRBV6-3	TGTGCCAGCAGTGCCCCCGGACGACGCTCCTACGAGCAGTACTTC	CASSAPGRRSYEQYF